This TCR beta chain was observed in a study of cytomegalovirus exposure and HLA in healthy donors. Findings and limits, study-wide: The later analysis indicated that the majority of CMV-associated TCR beta chains appeared HLA-restricted. CMV serostatus alone was available as immune exposure information.

The PCR used 60 Vbeta and 13 Jbeta primers. Authors' analysis steps: In a later analysis, around 10 million of about 80 million unique beta chains occurred in at least two donors. Measured with immunoSEQ multiplex PCR; TCRdb has only the in-frame clones, and not every one. V and J calls and clone size are as listed in that table; D and trimming were resolved from the DNA. The table records roughly 140,000 clones, 64% of them present only once. Comment on this clone: No antigen is known for it.

This TCR was recovered from a woman aged 25 to 39 in good health and CMV-seropositive. Material: PBMCs.

CDR3 loop: CASSLQGGNTEAFF. In DNA, the CDR3 is TGTGCCAGCAGCTTACAAGGGGGCAACACTGAAGCTTTCTTT. The gene calls are TRBV7-9 and TRBJ1-1, with TRBD1 identical over 7 bases. Trimming removed 2 bases from V and 2 bases from J; junction bases left unmatched: 2. The V gene's germline CDR1 is SEHNR and CDR2 FQNEAQ (reference sequence). The CDR3 sequence is 14 residues long.